Each of the 22 T cell receptor beta chains below was sequenced from the same sample in a study of T-cell memory formation after mild COVID-19. TCRdb called the 5' RACE reads again in MiXCR, with one record for every CDR3 protein. Counted here are about 200,000 distinct CDR3 sequences, 9% to 10% occurring once; the ten biggest clones make up 3.5% to 4%. The sequencing sample was made of PBMCs or a T cell subset sorted from them (not recorded which). The receptors come from a man younger than 30 who had mild COVID-19 (a few samples of this study predate the infection). Cell type and time point are not known.

The rearrangement joins TRBV3-1 to TRBJ2-2; no firm D call. CDR3 length equals 13 residues. CDR1 is LGHDT and CDR2 is YNNKEL in the germline V gene (reference sequence). The V and J ends lost 5 bases and 4 bases respectively, with 8 bases between them. Here the CDR3 DNA reads TGTGCCAGCAGCTTACAGTCCACCGGGGAGCTGTTTTTT. Translation gives CASSLQSTGELFF.

This clonotype was picked up a small number of times. The chain recombines TRBV7-2 with TRBJ1-3; D is unresolved. CDR1 and CDR2 from the germline V gene are SGHTA and FQGNSA. V shed 1 base and J shed 0 bases, with 7 bases lying between them. The CDR3 is 15 residues long. The CDR3 DNA reads as TGTGCCAGCAGCTTAGGCCCGAACTCTGGAAACACCATATATTTT. It is translated as CASSLGPNSGNTIYF.

This clonotype was recorded at least ten times. The genes are TRBV20-1 and TRBJ2-2; 10 bases fit TRBD2. The CDR3 has 15 amino acids. The V gene end was trimmed by 5 bases and the J gene end by 0 bases; junction bases not matched to a gene: 3. From germline, CDR1 is DFQATT and CDR2 SNEGSKA (reference sequence). The CDR3 spells CSARGLAANTGELFF. CDR3 coding DNA: TGCAGTGCTCGCGGACTAGCGGCGAACACCGGGGAGCTGTTTTTT.

This clonotype appeared a few times. This rearrangement joins TRBV7-7 to TRBJ2-5, with a tentative D call TRBD2 (6 bases). Germline V gene lookup returns CDR1 SSHAT and CDR2 FNYEAQ (reference sequence). V gave up 5 bases and J gave up 1 base, with 11 bases separating them. The CDR3 has 14 amino acids. The CDR3 nucleotides read TGTGCCAGCAGCCAGACTAGTGTCCAAGAGACCCAGTACTTC. Residues: CASSQTSVQETQYF.

CDR3 sequence (DNA): TGTGCCAGCAGCCGCGTCCCGGCAGGCAGCACCTACGAGCAGTACTTC. This encodes CASSRVPAGSTYEQYF. V is TRBV7-9 and J is TRBJ2-7; no firm D call. The length of the CDR3 is 16 residues. Germline-derived CDR1 and CDR2 are SEHNR and FQNEAQ (reference sequence). Deletions cut 5 bases from V and 2 bases from J, with 19 bases between.

This clonotype has only a few counts. The rearrangement links TRBV20-1 to TRBJ1-6; D gene ambiguous. Germline values: CDR1 DFQATT, CDR2 SNEGSKA (reference sequence). This CDR3 contains 12 residues. The V end was cut by 6 bases, the J end by 7 bases, with 10 bases between. In nucleotides, the CDR3 is TGCAGTGCCCCGGTGAAGAATTCACCCCTCCACTTT. Its translation is CSAPVKNSPLHF.

This clonotype came up a few times. This chain joins TRBV6-2 or TRBV6-3 and TRBJ1-1; D is undetermined. The CDR3 totals 13 residues. CDR1 is MNHEY, CDR2 SVGEGT, per germline. The V gene lost 2 bases and the J gene lost 8 bases, with 12 bases spanning the gap. CDR3 nucleotides: TGTGCCAGCAGTTACCTCCCCACTGTGGAAGCTTTCTTT. Protein product: CASSYLPTVEAFF.

The table lists this clonotype with a few counts. V usage is TRBV6-2 or TRBV6-3 and J usage is TRBJ2-7, with 13 positions matching TRBD2. V gave up 9 bases and J gave up 9 bases; unmatched junction bases: 17. In germline, CDR1 is MNHEY, CDR2 SVGEGT. The CDR3 has 16 residues. Here the CDR3 DNA reads TGTGCCAGTAAGGGGTTTCGTGGGACTAGCGGGGCGTTGCAGTACTTC. This sequence encodes CASKGFRGTSGALQYF.

The V and J genes are TRBV7-9 and TRBJ2-3; D might be TRBD2 (5 bases). The V end lost 5 bases, the J end lost 5 bases, and 14 bases lay between the germline ends. Germline V gives CDR1 SEHNR, CDR2 FQNEAQ (reference sequence). The CDR3 totals 14 residues. As DNA, the CDR3 is TGTGCCAGCAGCCTAATTACTCGGGGAGATACGCAGTATTTT. It is translated as CASSLITRGDTQYF.

The V gene is TRBV24-1, the J gene TRBJ1-1; D is unresolved. Trimming left V 2 bases short and J 1 base short, with 16 bases between. CDR1 is KGHDR and CDR2 is SFDVKD in the germline V gene. This CDR3 has 17 residues. CDR3 nucleotide sequence: TGTGCCACCAGTGATTCCTCATCCGCCGGGAAGAACACTGAAGCTTTCTTT. It specifies CATSDSSSAGKNTEAFF.

This clonotype appeared a few times. CDR3 sequence reads: CASSQSSHRGTGNTIYF. The CDR3 nucleotides are TGCGCCAGCAGCCAATCGAGTCACAGGGGTACTGGAAACACCATATATTTT. V gene TRBV4-1 combines with J gene TRBJ1-3; 7 bases are shared with TRBD1. Trimming at V came to 2 bases and at J to 2 bases, leaving 9 bases not matched to a gene. CDR1 and CDR2 (germline): MGHRA, YSYEKL. The CDR3 sequence is 17 residues long.

The rearrangement joins TRBV12-3 or TRBV12-4 to TRBJ1-2; D remains ambiguous. The CDR3 spans 13 residues. The germline V and J ends were trimmed by 3 bases and 4 bases, with 9 bases remaining between them. CDR3: CASSFTEAYGYTF. The DNA for the CDR3 is TGTGCCAGCAGTTTTACAGAGGCCTATGGCTACACCTTC.

This clonotype was seen more than once but under ten times. CDR3 coding DNA: TGTGCCAGCAGCCAGGGACTAGCGGGGGTTGATGAGCAGTTCTTC. Translated, it gives CASSQGLAGVDEQFF. The chain uses TRBV14 and TRBJ2-1, with TRBD2 matching 14 bases. Germline CDR1 and CDR2: SGHDN and FVKESK. This CDR3 spans 15 amino acids. The V segment lost 3 bases and the J segment 8 bases; nucleotides outside the gene matches: 3.

This clonotype was observed at least ten times. The chain links TRBV25-1 to TRBJ2-2; D not certain. Germline CDR1 reads MGHDK; CDR2 reads SYGVNS. The length of the CDR3 is 14 residues. Trimming cost V 3 bases and J 1 base, with 6 bases left between them. The CDR3 region has the DNA TGTGCCAGCAGTGACTATCGGAACACCGGGGAGCTGTTTTTT. Its protein is CASSDYRNTGELFF.

This clonotype came up many times. The J gene is TRBJ2-2, the V gene TRBV12-3 or TRBV12-4; D remains unclear. The length of the CDR3 is 11 residues. V was trimmed by 5 bases and J by 5 bases, leaving 3 bases between them. Here the CDR3 DNA reads TGTGCCAGCAGTCGGACCGGGGAGCTGTTTTTT. Protein: CASSRTGELFF.

This sequence joins TRBV18 and TRBJ1-5, with a tentative D call TRBD1 (6 bases). V was trimmed by 1 base and J by 1 base, leaving 8 bases between them. CDR3 length: 15 residues. Germline V lookup: CDR1 KGHSH, CDR2 LQKENI. CDR3 amino acids: CASSPLGGSNQPQHF. As DNA, the CDR3 is TGTGCCAGCTCACCACTAGGGGGAAGCAATCAGCCCCAGCATTTT.

This clonotype was picked up a small number of times. V is TRBV5-4 and J is TRBJ1-4, with D possibly matching TRBD1 (6 bases). Germline-derived CDR1 and CDR2 are SGHNT and YYREEE (reference sequence). Between the trimmed V and J ends, which lost 2 bases and 8 bases, there was a span of 13 bases. This CDR3 spans 14 amino acids. The CDR3 bases are TGTGCCAGCAGCTTACAGGGCGCGGAGGAAAAACTGTTTTTT. Translation: CASSLQGAEEKLFF.

This clonotype was found a few times. The chain recombines TRBV20-1 with TRBJ2-3; the match to TRBD1 covers 8 bases. V shed 3 bases, J shed 4 bases, and the junction held 9 bases outside the gene matches. CDR3 length: 15 amino acids. Looked up from germline, CDR1 is DFQATT and CDR2 is SNEGSKA (reference sequence). The CDR3 reads CSASVWTGWPDTQYF. The CDR3 DNA sequence: TGCAGTGCTAGCGTGTGGACAGGGTGGCCAGATACGCAGTATTTT.

This clonotype was observed a few times. The rearrangement uses TRBV5-1 and TRBJ2-7; no clear D. CDR3 size: 11 residues. Between the trimmed V and J ends, which lost 6 bases and 4 bases, there was a span of 8 bases. CDR1 is SGHRS, CDR2 YFSETQ, per germline. CDR3 region: CASKEQYEQYF. CDR3 DNA: TGCGCCAGCAAGGAGCAGTACGAGCAGTACTTC.

The gene calls are TRBV7-2 and TRBJ2-5; TRBD2 agrees at 8 bases. V gave up 3 bases and J gave up 0 bases; unmatched junction bases: 6. Germline loops: CDR1 SGHTA, CDR2 FQGNSA. The CDR3 runs to 16 residues. The CDR3 loop reads CASSLSGAGDQETQYF. The DNA of the CDR3 is TGTGCCAGCAGCTTGAGTGGAGCGGGGGACCAAGAGACCCAGTACTTC.

This clonotype turned up a few times. The V gene is TRBV20-1, the J gene TRBJ2-3, with 12 bases fitting TRBD2. The CDR3 covers 16 residues. The ends lost 0 bases at V and 5 bases at J; junction bases unmatched: 6. The germline gives CDR1 DFQATT, CDR2 SNEGSKA (reference sequence). CDR3 DNA: TGCAGTGCTAGAGACCCTCTAGCGGGGGGGGTAGATACGCAGTATTTT. It encodes CSARDPLAGGVDTQYF.

This clonotype was detected a few times. The genes are TRBV11-2 and TRBJ2-1, with D uncertain. CDR1 SGHAT and CDR2 FQNNGV come from the germline V gene. The V gene lost 1 base and the J gene lost 3 bases, with 10 bases spanning the gap. CDR3 size: 15 residues. The CDR3 nucleotides read TGTGCCAGCAGCTTAGCGGAGACGGTCTACAATGAGCAGTTCTTC. This translates into CASSLAETVYNEQFF.